The present TCR beta chain was sequenced within a study of OX40 agonist ivuxolimab in advanced cancers. Study summary: Patients' therapy was ivuxolimab, an antibody that acts as an agonist of OX40 (CD134). Study findings and constraints: The study observed clonal expansion of CD4+ and CD8+ blood T cells by week 6 at 0.1 to 3.0 mg/kg. Antigens targeted by the expanded peripheral T cells were not determined. Expanded clones were, on average, more numerous in CD8+ T cells than in CD4+.

CDR1 SGDLS and CDR2 YYNGEE come from the germline V gene. The CDR3 runs 18 residues. V shed 0 bases and J 7 bases; nucleotides not matched to a gene: 7. TCRdb's copy holds only in-frame clones and misses some; the assay was immunoSEQ multiplex PCR. This table holds roughly 76,000 clones, more than 85% found once. With respect to this clone: Its antigen remains unidentified.

The V gene is TRBV9, the J gene TRBJ2-1, with 16 bases matching TRBD2. The sample here was CD4+ or CD8+ T cells sorted from blood, taken in a trial of the OX40 agonist ivuxolimab. This sequence was found in an adult with an advanced solid tumor such as melanoma, head and neck, liver or kidney cancer. The chain's CDR3 is CASSVDGTSGGALNEQFF. The CDR3 DNA reads TGTGCCAGCAGCGTAGATGGGACTAGCGGGGGGGCCTTAAATGAGCAGTTCTTC.